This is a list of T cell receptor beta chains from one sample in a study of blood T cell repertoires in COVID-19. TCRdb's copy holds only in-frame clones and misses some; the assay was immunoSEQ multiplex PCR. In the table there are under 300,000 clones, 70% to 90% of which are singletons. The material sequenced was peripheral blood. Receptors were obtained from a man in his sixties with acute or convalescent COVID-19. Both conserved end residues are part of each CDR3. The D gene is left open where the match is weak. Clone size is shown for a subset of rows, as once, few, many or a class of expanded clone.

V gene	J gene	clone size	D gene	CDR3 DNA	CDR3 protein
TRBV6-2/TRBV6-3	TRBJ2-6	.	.	TGTGCCAGCAGTTACTTGATTCTGGGGGCAGTGGCCAACGTCCTGACTTTC	CASSYLILGAVANVLTF
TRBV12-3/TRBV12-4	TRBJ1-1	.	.	TGTGCCAGCAGTCCACACGGGGGTGAAGCTTTCTTT	CASSPHGGEAFF
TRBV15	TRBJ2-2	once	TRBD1	TGTGCCACCACCGCGACAGGGGGTTTGACCGGGGAGCTGTTTTTT	CATTATGGLTGELFF
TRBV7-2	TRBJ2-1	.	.	TGTGCCAGCAGCTTAGGATCTTTTACAGATGAGCAGTTCTTC	CASSLGSFTDEQFF
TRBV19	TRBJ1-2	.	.	TGTGCCAGTAACATTTTGGGGCAATATGGCTACACCTTC	CASNILGQYGYTF
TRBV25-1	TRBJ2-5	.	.	TGTGCCAGCGGTAGGGGTGAGACCCAGTACTTC	CASGRGETQYF
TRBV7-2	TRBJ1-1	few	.	TGTGCCAGCCGTCCCCGGACAGTAATGAACACTGAAGCTTTCTTT	CASRPRTVMNTEAFF
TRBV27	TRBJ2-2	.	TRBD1	TGTGCCAGCAGTTTATATAGGGGGCGAACCGGGGAGCTGTTTTTT	CASSLYRGRTGELFF
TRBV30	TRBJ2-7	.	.	TGTGCCTGGAGTTCGGACAGCACCGCTCCAATCTTC	CAWSSDSTAPIF
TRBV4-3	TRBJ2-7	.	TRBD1	TGCGCCAGCAGCCAAGATCTTCCCCAGGACAGGGGCTACGAGCAGTACTTC	CASSQDLPQDRGYEQYF
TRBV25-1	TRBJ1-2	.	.	TGTGCCAGCGAGCAGGGCTATGGCTACACCTTC	CASEQGYGYTF
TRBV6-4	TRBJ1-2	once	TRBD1	TGTGCCAGCAGTGACTCTCCAGGGGGCGGCGGCTACACCTTC	CASSDSPGGGGYTF
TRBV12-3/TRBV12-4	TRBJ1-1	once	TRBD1	TGTGCCAGCAGAGGACAGGGACGCACTGAAGCTTTCTTT	CASRGQGRTEAFF
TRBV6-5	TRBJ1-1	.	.	TGTGCCAGCAGACGGGGACAGAACACTGAAGCTTTCTTT	CASRRGQNTEAFF
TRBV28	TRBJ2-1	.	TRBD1	TGTGCCAGCAGGAAAAAGGACAGGGGCTACAATGAGCAGTTCTTC	CASRKKDRGYNEQFF
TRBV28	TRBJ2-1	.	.	TGTGCCAGCAGTTTACCCCGGGACAACTACTACAATGAGCAGTTCTTC	CASSLPRDNYYNEQFF
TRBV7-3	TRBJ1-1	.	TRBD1	TGTGCCAGCAGGTCGGACAGGGCGAACACTGAAGCTTTCTTT	CASRSDRANTEAFF
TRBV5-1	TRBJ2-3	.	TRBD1	TGCGCCAGCAGCCTGCTGACAGGGACGGTCACTAGCACAGATACGCAGTATTTT	CASSLLTGTVTSTDTQYF
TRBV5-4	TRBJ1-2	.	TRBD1	TGTGCCAGCAGCCCCCCGGGACAGAGACTTGGCTACACCTTC	CASSPPGQRLGYTF
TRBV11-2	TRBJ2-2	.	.	TGTGCCAGCAGCCGTGCGACGACAGGAGTCACCGGGGAGCTGTTTTTT	CASSRATTGVTGELFF
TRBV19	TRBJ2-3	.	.	TGTGCCAGTAGTATTGGGGAGACCAACGACTTCACAGATACGCAGTATTTT	CASSIGETNDFTDTQYF
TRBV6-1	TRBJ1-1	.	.	TGTGCCAGCAGTGACCACGGGACACCCAACACTGAAGCTTTCTTT	CASSDHGTPNTEAFF
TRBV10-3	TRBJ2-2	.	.	TGTGCCATCAGTCAGGGGATGGACACCGGGGAGCTGTTTTTT	CAISQGMDTGELFF
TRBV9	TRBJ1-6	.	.	TGTGCCAGCAGCACCGACAGTAGTTTTTCACCCCTCCACTTT	CASSTDSSFSPLHF
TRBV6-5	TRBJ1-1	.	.	TGTGCCAGCAGTTACTCGTTTAGTTCTTTGAACACTGAAGCTTTCTTT	CASSYSFSSLNTEAFF
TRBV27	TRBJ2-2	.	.	TGTGCCAGCAGTTTATTCAGGGGACCCGACACCGGGGAGCTGTTTTTT	CASSLFRGPDTGELFF
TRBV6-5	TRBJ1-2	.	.	TGTGCCAGCAGTTACTCGCAGGGGACGATCGATGGCTACACCTTC	CASSYSQGTIDGYTF
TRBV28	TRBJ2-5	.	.	TGTGCCAGCAGGACAACAGGGACGGGAGAGACCCAGTACTTC	CASRTTGTGETQYF
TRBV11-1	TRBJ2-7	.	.	TGTGCCAGCAGCTCCCCCCCAGGCTACGAGCAGTACTTC	CASSSPPGYEQYF
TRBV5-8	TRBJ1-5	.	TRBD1	TGTGCCAGCAGCCTTACCTTAGGGGACAGTTTTAGCAATCAGCCCCAGCATTTT	CASSLTLGDSFSNQPQHF
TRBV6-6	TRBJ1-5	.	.	TGTGCCACCACAGAGCCATCAGGGCCCCAGCATTTT	CATTEPSGPQHF
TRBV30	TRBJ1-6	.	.	TGTGCCTGGAGTGTACTTGGAGATTCACCCCTCCACTTT	CAWSVLGDSPLHF
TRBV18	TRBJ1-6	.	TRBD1	TGTGCCAGCTCACCTACCGGGACAGGGGTGAGAAATTCACCCCTCCACTTT	CASSPTGTGVRNSPLHF
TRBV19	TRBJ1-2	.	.	TGTGCCAGTAGTATTGACACTGCTGGTTCCTCTTATGGCTACACCTTC	CASSIDTAGSSYGYTF
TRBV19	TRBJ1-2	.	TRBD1	TGTGCCAGTAGCTCCGCGACAGGGGAGTATGGCTACACCTTC	CASSSATGEYGYTF
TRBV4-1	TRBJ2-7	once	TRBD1	TGCGCCAGCAGTCCGGGACAGGGAGGGCGCGAGCAGTACTTC	CASSPGQGGREQYF
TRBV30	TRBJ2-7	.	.	TGTGCCTTCTACGGGATGTACGAGCAGTACTTC	CAFYGMYEQYF
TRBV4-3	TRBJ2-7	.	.	TGCGCCAGCAGCCATCGCGGATCCTACGAGCAGTACTTC	CASSHRGSYEQYF
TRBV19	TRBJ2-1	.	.	TGTGCCAGTAAAGTCCAGGTGAAGTCTGTTAATGAGCAGTTCTTC	CASKVQVKSVNEQFF
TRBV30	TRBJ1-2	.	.	TGTGCCTGCCTCGGACAGTCTAACTATGGCTACACCTTC	CACLGQSNYGYTF
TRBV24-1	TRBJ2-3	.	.	TGTGCCACCAGTGATTTTGGGGGGACTAGCACAGATACGCAGTATTTT	CATSDFGGTSTDTQYF
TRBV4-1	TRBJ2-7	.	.	TGCGCCAGCAGCCAAGATCGTCTAACTGAGCAGTACTTC	CASSQDRLTEQYF
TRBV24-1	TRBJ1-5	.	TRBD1	TGTGCCACCAGTAGGACAGGGAGCAATCAGCCCCAGCATTTT	CATSRTGSNQPQHF
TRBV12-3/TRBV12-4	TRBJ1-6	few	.	TGTGCCAGCAGTTTATGGAGGTCACCCCTCCACTTT	CASSLWRSPLHF
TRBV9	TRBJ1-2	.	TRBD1	TGTGCCAGCAGCCTATTCGACAGGGGCGGAGAGGGCCATGGCTACACCTTC	CASSLFDRGGEGHGYTF
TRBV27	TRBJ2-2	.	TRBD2	TGTGCCTACGGACTAGCGGGTGAGGAGCTGTTTTTT	CAYGLAGEELFF
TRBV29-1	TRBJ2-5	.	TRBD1	TGCAGCGTGCAGACAGGGCAGGAGACCCAGTACTTC	CSVQTGQETQYF
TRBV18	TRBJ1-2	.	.	TGTGCCAGCTCACCCAACCGGCAGAAGCAGGTTAACTATGGCTACACCTTC	CASSPNRQKQVNYGYTF
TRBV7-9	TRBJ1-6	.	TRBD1	TGTGCCAGCAGCTTATTCGGGGGACAGGGTCGATCACCCCTCCACTTT	CASSLFGGQGRSPLHF
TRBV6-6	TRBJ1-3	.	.	TGTGCCAGCAGTTACTCCCCCGGAGGGGTCGGAAACACCATATATTTT	CASSYSPGGVGNTIYF
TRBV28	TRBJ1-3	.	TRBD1	TGTGCCAGCAGTTCCTCCCAGGGGGGACAGGGCACCATATATTTT	CASSSSQGGQGTIYF